Here is one T cell receptor beta chain with its context. Antigen unknown. The sample is drawn from a study of cytomegalovirus exposure and HLA in healthy donors. The PCR used 60 Vbeta and 13 Jbeta primers. Generated by immunoSEQ multiplex PCR, the TCRdb table keeps only in-frame clones and is missing some. Its clone listing holds roughly 200,000 clones. The V gene's germline CDR1 is SGHTA and CDR2 FQGNSA. This CDR3 is built from 15 residues. The ends were cut back, 3 bases at V and 0 bases at J, with 11 bases in the middle. Study conclusions and caveats: Three CMV-associated chains proved CMV antigen-specific in vitro. Further analysis, carried out later, found HLA-associated TCR beta chains more clonally expanded than equally common other chains. Many donors carried some public TCRs, although rarity characterized most TCR sequences.

The sequenced sample consisted of PBMCs. The rearrangement uses TRBV7-2 and TRBJ1-1; D is possibly TRBD1 (6 bases). The source of this sequence is a man aged 30 to 45 in good health and CMV-seronegative. CDR3 bases: TGTGCCAGCAGCTTTACACAGGGTATGAACACTGAAGCTTTCTTT. Its protein is CASSFTQGMNTEAFF. The complete variable domain, with remaining parts taken from reference TRBV7-2 and TRBJ1-1, reads GAGVSQSPSNKVTEKGKDVELRCDPISGHTALYWYRQSLGQGLEFLIYFQGNSAPDKSGLPSDRFSAERTGGSVSTLTIQRTQQEDSAVYLCASSFTQGMNTEAFFGQGTRLTVV.